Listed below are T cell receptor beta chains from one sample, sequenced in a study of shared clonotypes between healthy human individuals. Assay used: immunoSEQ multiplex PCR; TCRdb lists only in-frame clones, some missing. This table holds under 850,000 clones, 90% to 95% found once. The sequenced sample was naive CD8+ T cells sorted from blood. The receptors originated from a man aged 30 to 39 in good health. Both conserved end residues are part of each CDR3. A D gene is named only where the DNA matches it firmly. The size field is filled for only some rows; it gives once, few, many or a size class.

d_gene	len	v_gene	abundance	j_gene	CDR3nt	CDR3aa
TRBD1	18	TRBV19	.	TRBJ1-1	TGTGCCAGTAGTATCTTTCGGGACAGGATCATAATGAACACTGAAGCTTTCTTT	CASSIFRDRIIMNTEAFF
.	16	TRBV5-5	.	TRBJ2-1	TGTGCCAGCAGCTTGTCAGGGGCACCCTCCTACAATGAGCAGTTCTTC	CASSLSGAPSYNEQFF
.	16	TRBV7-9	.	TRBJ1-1	TGTGCCAGCAGCTTAGCAGGTTCTGGGGAAGGCACTGAAGCTTTCTTT	CASSLAGSGEGTEAFF
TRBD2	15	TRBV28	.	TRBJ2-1	TGTGCCAGCAACGGCGGGACTAGCGTATACAATGAGCAGTTCTTC	CASNGGTSVYNEQFF
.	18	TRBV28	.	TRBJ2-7	TGTGCCAGCAGTTTGCCTTCCCTAGGGACTGCCAAACCATACGAGCAGTACTTC	CASSLPSLGTAKPYEQYF
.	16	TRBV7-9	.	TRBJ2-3	TGTGCCAGCATTCGGACGGAATATCCTAGCACAGATACGCAGTATTTT	CASIRTEYPSTDTQYF
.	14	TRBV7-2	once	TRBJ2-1	TGTGCCAGCCAAGGCGGGGGCACCAACAATGAGCAGTTCTTC	CASQGGGTNNEQFF
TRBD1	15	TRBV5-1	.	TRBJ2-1	TGCGCCAGCAGCTTGGTACAGGGGGCCTACGATGAGCAGTTCTTC	CASSLVQGAYDEQFF
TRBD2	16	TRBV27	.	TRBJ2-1	TGTGCCAGCAGTCCCTATAGCGGGGCCCCCTACAATGAGCAGTTCTTC	CASSPYSGAPYNEQFF
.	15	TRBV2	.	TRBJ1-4	TGTGCCAGCAGTGAAGCGCGGGTAGGGGATGAAAAACTGTTTTTT	CASSEARVGDEKLFF
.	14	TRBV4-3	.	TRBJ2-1	TGCGCCAGCAGCATCTCGGACGGGGAAGGTGAGCAGTTCTTC	CASSISDGEGEQFF
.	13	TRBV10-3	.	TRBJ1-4	TGTGCCATCAGTGAGTTTTCAGACGAAAAACTGTTTTTT	CAISEFSDEKLFF
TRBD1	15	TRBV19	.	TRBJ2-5	TGTGCCAGTAAGGGGCGGGACAGGTACCAAGAGACCCAGTACTTC	CASKGRDRYQETQYF
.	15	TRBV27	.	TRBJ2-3	TGTGCCAGCAGTTTATTCAAGACAGCCAGAGATACGCAGTATTTT	CASSLFKTARDTQYF
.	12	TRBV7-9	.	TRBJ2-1	TGTGCCCAAGCTGGGTACTTAGATGAGCAGTTCTTC	CAQAGYLDEQFF
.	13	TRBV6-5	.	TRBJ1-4	TGTGCCAGCAGCCTCGTAGCGGGTGAAAAACTGTTTTTT	CASSLVAGEKLFF
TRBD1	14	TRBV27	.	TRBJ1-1	TGTGCCAGCCGGGACAGGGGGGCTTTCACTGAAGCTTTCTTT	CASRDRGAFTEAFF
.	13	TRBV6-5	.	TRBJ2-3	TGTGCCAGCAAGGGACTTATCGCAGATACGCAGTATTTT	CASKGLIADTQYF
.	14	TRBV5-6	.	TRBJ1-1	TGTGCCAGCAGCTTTCGAGGGTTCGACACTGAAGCTTTCTTT	CASSFRGFDTEAFF
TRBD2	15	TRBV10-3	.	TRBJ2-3	TGTGCCACCTGGGTTCGGAGCGGGAGGACAGATACGCAGTATTTT	CATWVRSGRTDTQYF
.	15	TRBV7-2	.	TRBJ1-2	TGTGCCAGCAGCTTGAGGGGCCTTATTAACTATGGCTACACCTTC	CASSLRGLINYGYTF
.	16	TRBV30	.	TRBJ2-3	TGTGCCTGGACCTACATCCACCGGGATGGCACAGATACGCAGTATTTT	CAWTYIHRDGTDTQYF
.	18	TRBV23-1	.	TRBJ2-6	TGCGCCAGCAGTGTTTTGGGGCTGCAACAAAGTCGGGCCAACGTCCTGACTTTC	CASSVLGLQQSRANVLTF
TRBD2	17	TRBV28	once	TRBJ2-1	TGTGCCAGCAGTAGCCTGTTAGCGGGACCGGCCTACAATGAGCAGTTCTTC	CASSSLLAGPAYNEQFF
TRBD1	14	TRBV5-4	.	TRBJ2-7	TGTGCCAGCAGCTTGGAAGGCAGGGGGCTCGAGCAGTACTTC	CASSLEGRGLEQYF
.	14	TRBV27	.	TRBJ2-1	TGTGCCAGCAGTTTATCTAGCAGGGCAGGGGAGCAGTTCTTC	CASSLSSRAGEQFF
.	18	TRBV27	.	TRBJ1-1	TGTGCCAGCAGTTTATCGGTCGGGGAGCGTTTGATGAACACTGAAGCTTTCTTT	CASSLSVGERLMNTEAFF
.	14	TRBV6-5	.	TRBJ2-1	TGTGCCAGCAGTCCGCCGGAGACCTACAATGAGCAGTTCTTC	CASSPPETYNEQFF
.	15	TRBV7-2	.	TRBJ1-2	TGTGCCAGCAGCTACTCGACGACCGCTAACTATGGCTACACCTTC	CASSYSTTANYGYTF
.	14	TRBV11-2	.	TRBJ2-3	TGTGCCAGCAGCGAGGGGAGACGTCAAGATACGCAGTATTTT	CASSEGRRQDTQYF
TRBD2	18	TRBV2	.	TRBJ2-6	TGTGCCACCTTCCGGGGGGGTAAGGCGCTATCTGGGGCCAACGTCCTGACTTTC	CATFRGGKALSGANVLTF
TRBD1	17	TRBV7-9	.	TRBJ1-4	TGTGCCAGCAGCGGGGACAGGGGGCGCATGGCTAATGAAAAACTGTTTTTT	CASSGDRGRMANEKLFF
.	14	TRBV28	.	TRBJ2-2	TGTGCCAGCAGTTTAAGCGTATACACCGGGGAGCTGTTTTTT	CASSLSVYTGELFF
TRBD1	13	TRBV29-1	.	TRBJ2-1	TGCAGCGTGCGGACAGGGAACTACAATGAGCAGTTCTTC	CSVRTGNYNEQFF
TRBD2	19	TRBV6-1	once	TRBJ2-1	TGTGCCAGCAGTGAGGCGTATCCGGGACTAGCGGGAGAGGGCGATGAGCAGTTCTTC	CASSEAYPGLAGEGDEQFF
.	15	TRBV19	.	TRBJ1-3	TGTGCCAGTAGTATCCCTCGGACAACTGGAAACACCATATATTTT	CASSIPRTTGNTIYF
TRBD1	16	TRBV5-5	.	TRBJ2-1	TGTGCCAGCAGCTGGGACAGTCGGGGTTCCTACAATGAGCAGTTCTTC	CASSWDSRGSYNEQFF
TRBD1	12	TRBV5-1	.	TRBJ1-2	TGCGCCAGCAGCTTGACAGGGGAGGGCTACACCTTC	CASSLTGEGYTF
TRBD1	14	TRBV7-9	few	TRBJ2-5	TGTGCCAGCAGCCCGGGACAGGTAGAAGAGACCCAGTACTTC	CASSPGQVEETQYF
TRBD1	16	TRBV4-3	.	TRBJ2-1	TGCGCCAGCAGCCAAGGGACAGGGACAGGGGCCAATGAGCAGTTCTTC	CASSQGTGTGANEQFF
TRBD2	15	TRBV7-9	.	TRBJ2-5	TGTGCCAGCAGCTTACGGCTAGCGGGAGAAGAGACCCAGTACTTC	CASSLRLAGEETQYF
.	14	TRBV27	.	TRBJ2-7	TGTGCCAGCAGTCCATCGCGGGGTCCCTACGAGCAGTACTTC	CASSPSRGPYEQYF
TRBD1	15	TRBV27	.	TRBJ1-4	TGTGCCAGCAGTTCACCCCAGGGGGCCGGGGAAAAACTGTTTTTT	CASSSPQGAGEKLFF
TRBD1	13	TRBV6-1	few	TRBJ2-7	TGTGCCACCCCAGGGACAGCCTCTACCGAGCAGTACTTC	CATPGTASTEQYF
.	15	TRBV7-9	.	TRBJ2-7	TGTGCCAGCAGCTTAGCAGGGGCGTCCATATACGAGCAGTACTTC	CASSLAGASIYEQYF
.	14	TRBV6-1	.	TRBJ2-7	TGTGCCAGCATTACCCCCTCAGGGCCCTACGAGCAGTACTTC	CASITPSGPYEQYF
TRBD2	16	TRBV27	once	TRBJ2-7	TGTGCCAGCAAGACTAGCGTTCTCTCCTACTCCTACGAGCAGTACTTC	CASKTSVLSYSYEQYF
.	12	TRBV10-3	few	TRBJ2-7	TGTGCCATCAGTGACGAAGCTTACGAGCAGTACTTC	CAISDEAYEQYF
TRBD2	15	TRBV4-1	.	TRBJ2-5	TGCGCCAGCAGCCCTTTTAGCGGGAGTTTGGAGACCCAGTACTTC	CASSPFSGSLETQYF
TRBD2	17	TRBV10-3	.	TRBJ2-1	TGTGCCATCAGTGAGAACCTAGCGGGAGTGTCCTACAATGAGCAGTTCTTC	CAISENLAGVSYNEQFF